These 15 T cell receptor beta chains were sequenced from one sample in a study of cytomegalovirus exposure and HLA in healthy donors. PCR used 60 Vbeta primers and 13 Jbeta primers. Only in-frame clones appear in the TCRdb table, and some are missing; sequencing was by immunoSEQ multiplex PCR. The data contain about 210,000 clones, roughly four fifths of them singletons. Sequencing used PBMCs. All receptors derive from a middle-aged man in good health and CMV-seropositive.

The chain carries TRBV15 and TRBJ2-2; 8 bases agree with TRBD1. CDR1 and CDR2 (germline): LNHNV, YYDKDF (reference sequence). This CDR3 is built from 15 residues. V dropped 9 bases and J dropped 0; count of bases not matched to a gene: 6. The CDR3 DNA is TGTGCCACTGGACTGGACAGGGCGAACACCGGGGAGCTGTTTTTT. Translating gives CATGLDRANTGELFF.

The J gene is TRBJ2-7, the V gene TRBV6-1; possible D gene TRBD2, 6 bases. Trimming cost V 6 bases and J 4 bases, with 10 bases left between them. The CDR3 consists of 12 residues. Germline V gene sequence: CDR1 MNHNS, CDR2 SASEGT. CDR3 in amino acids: CASSASAYEQYF. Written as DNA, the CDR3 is TGTGCCAGCAGCGCTAGCGCGTACGAGCAGTACTTC.

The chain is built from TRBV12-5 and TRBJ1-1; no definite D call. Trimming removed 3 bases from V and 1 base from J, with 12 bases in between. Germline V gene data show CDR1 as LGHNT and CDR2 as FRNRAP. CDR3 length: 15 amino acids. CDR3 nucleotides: TGTGCTAGTGGTTTCATACCTCTGGCGAACACTGAAGCTTTCTTT. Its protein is CASGFIPLANTEAFF.

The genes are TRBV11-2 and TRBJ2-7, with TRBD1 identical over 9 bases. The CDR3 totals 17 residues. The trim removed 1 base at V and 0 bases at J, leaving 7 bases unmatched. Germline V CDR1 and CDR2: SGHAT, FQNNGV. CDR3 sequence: CASSLGVSDRGSYEQYF. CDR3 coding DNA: TGTGCCAGCAGCTTAGGAGTCTCGGACAGGGGCTCCTACGAGCAGTACTTC.

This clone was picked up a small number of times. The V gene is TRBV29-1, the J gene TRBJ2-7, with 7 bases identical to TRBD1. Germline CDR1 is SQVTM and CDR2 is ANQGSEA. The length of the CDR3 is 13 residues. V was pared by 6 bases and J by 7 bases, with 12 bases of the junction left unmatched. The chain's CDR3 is CSVKQGQDLEQYF. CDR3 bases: TGCAGCGTGAAACAGGGGCAGGATTTGGAGCAGTACTTC.

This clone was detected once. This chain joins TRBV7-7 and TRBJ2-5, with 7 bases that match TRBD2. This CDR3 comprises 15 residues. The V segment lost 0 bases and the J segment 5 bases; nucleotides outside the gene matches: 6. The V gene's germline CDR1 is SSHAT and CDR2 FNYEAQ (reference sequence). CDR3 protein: CASSLAGGRGETQYF. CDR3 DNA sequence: TGTGCCAGCAGCTTAGCGGGAGGGCGAGGGGAGACCCAGTACTTC.

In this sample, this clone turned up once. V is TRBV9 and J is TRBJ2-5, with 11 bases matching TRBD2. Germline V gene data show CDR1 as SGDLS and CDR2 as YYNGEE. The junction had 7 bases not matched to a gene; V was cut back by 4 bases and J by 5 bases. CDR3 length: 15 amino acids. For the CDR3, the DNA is TGTGCCAGCAGCATAGCGGGAGGGCCCTCGGAGACCCAGTACTTC. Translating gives CASSIAGGPSETQYF. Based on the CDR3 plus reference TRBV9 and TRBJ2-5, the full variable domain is DSGVTQTPKHLITATGQRVTLRCSPRSGDLSVYWYQQSLDQGLQFLIQYYNGEERAKGNILERFSAQQFPDLHSELNLSSLELGDSALYFCASSIAGGPSETQYFGPGTRLLVL.

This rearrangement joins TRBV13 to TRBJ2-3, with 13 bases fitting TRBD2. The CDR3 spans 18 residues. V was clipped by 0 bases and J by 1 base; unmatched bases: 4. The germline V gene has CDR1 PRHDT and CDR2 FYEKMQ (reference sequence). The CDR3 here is CASSLGLAGGRGTDTQYF. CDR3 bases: TGTGCCAGCAGCTTAGGACTAGCGGGGGGGCGTGGCACAGATACGCAGTATTTT.

For the CDR3, the DNA is TGTGCCAGCACCGGACAGTCCTTGTTTAGGACTGAAGCTTTCTTT. The encoded protein is CASTGQSLFRTEAFF. The rearrangement links TRBV6-1 to TRBJ1-1; D may be TRBD1 (6 bases). Germline assignment: CDR1 MNHNS and CDR2 SASEGT. Trimming removed 7 bases at V and 5 bases at J, with 20 bases between. CDR3 length: 15 residues.

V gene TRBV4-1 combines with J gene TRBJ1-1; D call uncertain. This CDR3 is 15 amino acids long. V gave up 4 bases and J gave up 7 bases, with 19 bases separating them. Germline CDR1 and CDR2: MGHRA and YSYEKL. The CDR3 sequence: CASSPGEYPECEAFF. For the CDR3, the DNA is TGCGCCAGCAGCCCCGGGGAGTACCCAGAGTGTGAAGCTTTCTTT.

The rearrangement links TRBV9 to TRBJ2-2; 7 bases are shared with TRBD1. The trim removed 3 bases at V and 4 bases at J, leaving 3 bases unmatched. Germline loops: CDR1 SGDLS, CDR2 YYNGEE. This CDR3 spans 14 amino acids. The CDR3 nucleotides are TGTGCCAGCAGCGCGACAGGGCGCACCGGGGAGCTGTTTTTT. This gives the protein CASSATGRTGELFF.

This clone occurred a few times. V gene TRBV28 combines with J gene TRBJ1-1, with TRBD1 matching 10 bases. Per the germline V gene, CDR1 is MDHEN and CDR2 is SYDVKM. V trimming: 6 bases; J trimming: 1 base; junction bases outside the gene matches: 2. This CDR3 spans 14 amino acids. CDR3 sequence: CASRGQGGNTEAFF. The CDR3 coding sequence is TGTGCCAGCAGAGGACAGGGGGGGAACACTGAAGCTTTCTTT.

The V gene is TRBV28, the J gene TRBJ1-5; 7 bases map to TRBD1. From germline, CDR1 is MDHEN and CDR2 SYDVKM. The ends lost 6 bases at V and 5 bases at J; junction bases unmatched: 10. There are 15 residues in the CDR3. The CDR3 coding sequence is TGTGCCAGCAGCCGACGGAGGGACAGCTATCAGCCCCAGCATTTT. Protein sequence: CASSRRRDSYQPQHF.

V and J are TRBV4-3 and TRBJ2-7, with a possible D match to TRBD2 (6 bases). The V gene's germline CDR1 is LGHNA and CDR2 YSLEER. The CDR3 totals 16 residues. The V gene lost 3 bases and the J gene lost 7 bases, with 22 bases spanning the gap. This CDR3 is CASSHDPGTPAGEQYF. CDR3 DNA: TGCGCCAGCAGCCACGACCCCGGGACCCCGGCGGGGGAGCAGTACTTC.

The CDR3 nucleotides are TGTGCCAGCAGCTCTGGACCAGGGGGTGGCTACACCTTC. Its protein product is CASSSGPGGGYTF. This chain links TRBV7-8 with TRBJ1-2, with 7 bases lining up with TRBD1. The CDR3 contains 13 residues. The V and J ends lost 4 bases and 7 bases, in that order; junction bases with no gene match: 6. CDR1 is SGHVS and CDR2 is FQNEAQ in the germline V gene.